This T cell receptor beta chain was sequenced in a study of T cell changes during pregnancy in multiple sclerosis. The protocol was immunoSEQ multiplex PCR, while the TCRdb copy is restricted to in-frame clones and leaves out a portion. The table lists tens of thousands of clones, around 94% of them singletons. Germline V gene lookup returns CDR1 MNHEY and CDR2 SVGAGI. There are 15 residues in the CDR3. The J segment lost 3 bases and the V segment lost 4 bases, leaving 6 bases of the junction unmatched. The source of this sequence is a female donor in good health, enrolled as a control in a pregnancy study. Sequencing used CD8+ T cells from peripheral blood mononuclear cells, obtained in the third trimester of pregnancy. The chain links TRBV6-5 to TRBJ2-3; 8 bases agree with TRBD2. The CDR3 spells CASSSGGGVTDTQYF. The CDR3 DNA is TGTGCCAGCAGTTCCGGGGGGGGCGTGACAGATACGCAGTATTTT.